Below, 27 T cell receptor beta chains from the same sample are listed, as sequenced in a study of tumor and adjacent non-tumor tissue in lung cancer. The template was RNA from unsorted bulk tissue. Three rounds of nested PCR, following a modified ARM-PCR protocol, produced the TCRbeta library. One entry per CDR3 protein results from TCRdb running MiXCR on the multiplex PCR reads. The table includes 200,000 to 250,000 distinct CDR3 sequences, 71% detected once. The sample was lung tumor tissue. The receptors stem from a man in his sixties with non-small cell lung cancer.

This clonotype was observed at least ten times. J is TRBJ2-1 and V is TRBV12-3 or TRBV12-4; perhaps TRBD2 as D (6 bases). The ends were cut back, 4 bases at V and 0 bases at J, with 13 bases in the middle. The CDR3 length is 16 residues. The CDR3 DNA reads as TGTGCCAGCAGTTCGTCCCGGGACTTCTCCTACAATGAGCAGTTCTTC. It translates to CASSSSRDFSYNEQFF.

The chain recombines TRBV28 with TRBJ1-1; the match to TRBD1 covers 8 bases. V was pared by 10 bases and J by 0 bases, with 4 bases of the junction left unmatched. Per the germline V gene, CDR1 is MDHEN and CDR2 is SYDVKM. CDR3 size: 13 residues. CDR3 sequence: CATIQGVNTEAFF. DNA for the CDR3: TGTGCCACCATACAGGGGGTGAACACTGAAGCTTTCTTT.

The rearrangement joins TRBV12-3 or TRBV12-4 to TRBJ1-3, with 8 bases lining up with TRBD1. CDR3 length: 14 residues. Germline trimming cut 5 bases from V and 2 bases from J; bases unmatched to any gene: 2. The DNA for the CDR3 is TGTGCCAGCAGTCTGACAGGGGCTGGAAACACCATATATTTT. Amino acids: CASSLTGAGNTIYF.

The chain links TRBV4-2 to TRBJ2-5; D gene unclear. Germline V gene sequence: CDR1 LGHNA, CDR2 YNFKEQ. Trimming stripped 0 bases from V and 5 bases from J, with 13 bases between. The CDR3 consists of 15 residues. The CDR3 DNA sequence: TGTGCCAGCAGCCAAGAACATCAAAGAGCGGAGACCCAGTACTTC. It yields the protein CASSQEHQRAETQYF.

The table lists this clonotype with a count of one. Its ends do not fully match the called genes, so a read error is possible. The chain combines TRBV4-3 with TRBJ2-7; 10 bases fit TRBD2. The CDR3 is made up of 15 amino acids. The germline gives CDR1 LGHNA, CDR2 YSLEER. The CDR3: CVSSQSASGGYEQYF. The CDR3 region has the DNA TGCGTCAGCAGTCAATCGGCTAGCGGGGGTTACGAGCAGTACTTC.

The chain links TRBV14 to TRBJ2-7; the D is unclear. The CDR3 runs to 15 residues. Trimming cost V 1 base and J 0 bases, with 10 bases left between them. The germline V gene encodes CDR1 SGHDN and CDR2 FVKESK. The chain's CDR3 is CASSQGQAPSYEQYF. The CDR3 DNA sequence: TGTGCCAGCAGCCAAGGGCAGGCCCCCTCCTACGAGCAGTACTTC.

Details on this clonotype: An end of the junction differs from the germline gene, which may be a read error. The CDR3 DNA is TGCGCCAGCGCGGGTGCCGGGGGCAGTCTTTACACACATACGCAGTATTTT. Protein sequence: CASAGAGGSLYTHTQYF. The chain combines TRBV10-2 with TRBJ2-3, with D perhaps TRBD1 or TRBD2 (6 bases each). This CDR3 comprises 17 residues. The germline CDR1 and CDR2 sequences are WSHSY and SAAADI.

V and J are TRBV7-8 and TRBJ1-2; no definite D call. The V gene lost 4 bases and the J gene lost 7 bases, with 13 bases spanning the gap. Per the germline V gene, CDR1 is SGHVS and CDR2 is FQNEAQ. The CDR3 length is 13 residues. The CDR3 sequence: CASSSTARVGYTF. CDR3 nucleotides: TGTGCCAGCAGCTCCACCGCCCGGGTTGGCTACACCTTC.

The gene calls are TRBV11-1 and TRBJ2-5; TRBD2 agrees at 7 bases. The CDR3 extends over 15 amino acids. The V segment lost 5 bases and the J segment 3 bases; nucleotides outside the gene matches: 9. Per the germline V gene, CDR1 is SGHAT and CDR2 is FQDESV (reference sequence). The CDR3, as DNA: TGTGCCAGCAGCCCCCTCGACGGGGGGAAAGAGACCCAGTACTTC. Protein: CASSPLDGGKETQYF.

As regards this clonotype: The junction does not match germline at one end; this may be a read error. The V gene is TRBV11-3, the J gene TRBJ2-3; D might be TRBD2 (6 bases). This CDR3 spans 15 amino acids. Germline V gene lookup returns CDR1 SGHNT and CDR2 YENEEA. The CDR3 loop reads CARSFGGTSTDTQYF. In DNA form, the CDR3 reads TGTGCCAGGAGCTTTGGTGGGACTAGCACAGATACGCAGTATTTT. The full variable domain, its missing parts supplied by reference TRBV11-3 and TRBJ2-3, is EAGVVQSPRYKIIEKKQPVAFWCNPISGHNTLYWYLQNLGQGPELLIRYENEEAVDDSQLPKDRFSAERLKGVDSTLKIQPAELGDSAVYLCARSFGGTSTDTQYFGPGTRLTVL.

This clonotype was seen only a few times. The chain is built from TRBV4-2 and TRBJ2-3; TRBD2 matches 7 bases. This CDR3 is 16 amino acids long. The V segment lost 1 base and the J segment 2 bases; nucleotides outside the gene matches: 6. Germline values: CDR1 LGHNA, CDR2 YNFKEQ. In nucleotides, the CDR3 is TGTGCCAGCAGCCAAGCGGTCGGGGGGTCCACAGATACGCAGTATTTT. It yields the protein CASSQAVGGSTDTQYF.

About this clonotype itself: A read error is possible here, since a much larger clone lies one base away. The chain has TRBV30 and TRBJ1-5; unclear D gene. Trimming left V 5 bases short and J 3 bases short, with 11 bases between. This CDR3 contains 13 residues. CDR1 GTSNPN and CDR2 SVGIG come from the germline V gene (reference sequence). The CDR3 nucleotides read TGTGCCTGGGGTGGTTGGAACAATCAGCCCCAGCATTTT. Amino acid sequence: CAWGGWNNQPQHF.

This clonotype was seen many times. The chain employs TRBV6-2 or TRBV6-3 and TRBJ1-1, with D perhaps TRBD1 (6 bases). This CDR3 is 14 amino acids long. Deletions cut 6 bases from V and 2 bases from J, with 13 bases between. Germline CDR1 is MNHEY and CDR2 is SVGEGT. In DNA form, the CDR3 reads TGTGCCAGCAGCAGCTCCGGGACAAACACTGAAGCTTTCTTT. This encodes CASSSSGTNTEAFF.

J is TRBJ1-2 and V is TRBV7-8; unclear D gene. This CDR3 comprises 15 residues. Germline V gene sequence: CDR1 SGHVS, CDR2 FQNEAQ. V shed 8 bases and J shed 6 bases, with 22 bases lying between them. DNA of the CDR3: TGTGCCAGCTGCTCTACAGTTAGCGCAGTCCATGGCTACACCTTC. This codes for CASCSTVSAVHGYTF. The variable domain in full, with the rest retrieved from reference TRBV7-8 and TRBJ1-2, is GAGVSQSPRYKVAKRGQDVALRCDPISGHVSLFWYQQALGQGPEFLTYFQNEAQLDKSGLPSDRFFAERPEGSVSTLKIQRTQQEDSAVYLCASCSTVSAVHGYTFGSGTRLTVV.

In this sample, this clonotype turned up many times. V is TRBV28 and J is TRBJ2-3, with D possibly TRBD2 on 5 matching bases. Germline V gene lookup returns CDR1 MDHEN and CDR2 SYDVKM. Trimming took off 2 bases at V and 0 bases at J, with 12 bases between the two ends. This CDR3 has 16 amino acids. The DNA of the CDR3 is TGTGCCAGCAGTTTAAGTGGGAGTCTTAGCACAGATACGCAGTATTTT. It yields the protein CASSLSGSLSTDTQYF.

The gene calls are TRBV12-3 or TRBV12-4 and TRBJ1-6; D not certain. Trimming cost V 2 bases and J 5 bases, with 7 bases left between them. This CDR3 is built from 14 residues. In DNA form, the CDR3 reads TGTGCCAGCAGTTTAATAGGGAATAATTCACCCCTCCACTTT. Translating it yields CASSLIGNNSPLHF.

This CDR3 reads CSAIRLGTDTQYF. CDR3 bases: TGCAGTGCTATTCGGCTAGGCACAGATACGCAGTATTTT. The rearrangement joins TRBV20-1 to TRBJ2-3; D ambiguous. Germline V lookup: CDR1 DFQATT, CDR2 SNEGSKA (reference sequence). The CDR3 length is 13 residues. The V and J ends lost 4 bases and 1 base respectively, with 9 bases between them.

On this clonotype itself: A read error is possible here, since a much larger clone lies one base away. This chain joins TRBV12-3 or TRBV12-4 and TRBJ2-2, with TRBD1 matching over 7 bases. This CDR3 spans 15 amino acids. The DNA for the CDR3 is TGTGCCAGCAGCAAGGGACAGCTCCATGCCGGGGAGCCGTTTTTT. This sequence encodes CASSKGQLHAGEPFF.

Regarding this clonotype: A read error may explain this, as a much larger clone is one base away. J is TRBJ2-7 and V is TRBV4-2; 9 positions agree with TRBD1. The CDR3 sequence is 14 residues long. Germline V lookup: CDR1 LGHNA, CDR2 YNFKEQ. The CDR3 loop reads CDSSQVDRGSEQYF. The DNA of the CDR3 is TGTGACAGCAGCCAAGTGGACAGGGGAAGCGAGCAGTACTTC.

As regards this clonotype: The junction differs from germline at one of its ends, possibly a read error. The chain uses TRBV30 and TRBJ2-1; D might be TRBD2 (6 bases). This CDR3 has 15 residues. The germline V gene encodes CDR1 GTSNPN and CDR2 SVGIG (reference sequence). Here the CDR3 DNA reads TGTGCCTGGAGTCCGCCGGGACTTCTCCAGAATGAGCAGTTATTC. Its translation: CAWSPPGLLQNEQLF.

Comments on this clonotype: A much larger clone is a single base away; this may be a read error. The V gene is TRBV20-1, the J gene TRBJ2-3, with D unclear. The CDR3 has 14 residues. Trimming took 0 bases from V and 3 from J, leaving 10 bases between them. Germline V gene sequence: CDR1 DFQATT, CDR2 SNEGSKA (reference sequence). This CDR3 is CSAREAVGTDTQYF. Written as DNA, the CDR3 is TGCAGTGCTAGAGAGGCGGTCGGAACAGATACGCAGTATTTT.

A single count supports this clonotype. This may be a read error: a much more frequent sequence differs by one nucleotide. This chain uses TRBV20-1 with TRBJ2-1, with 8 bases aligning to TRBD1. The CDR3 runs 14 residues. The germline gives CDR1 DFQATT, CDR2 SNEGSKA (reference sequence). The chain's CDR3 is CNASSITGGNEQFF. The CDR3 region has the DNA TGCAATGCTAGTTCTATAACAGGGGGCAATGAGCAGTTCTTC.

At least ten counts were recorded for this clonotype. The chain joins TRBV30 to TRBJ2-3; D possibly matches TRBD1 or TRBD2 (6 bases each). The CDR3 covers 16 residues. CDR1 GTSNPN and CDR2 SVGIG come from the germline V gene (reference sequence). Trimming cost V 4 bases and J 0 bases, with 17 bases left between them. DNA for the CDR3: TGTGCCTGGACTCGTCCGGGGGCGACGAGCACAGATACGCAGTATTTT. Translating gives CAWTRPGATSTDTQYF.

This clonotype was counted between two and nine times. The junction shows a germline mismatch at one end, possibly a read error. The rearrangement uses TRBV11-3 and TRBJ2-3; 7 bases line up with TRBD2. Germline V gene data show CDR1 as SGHNT and CDR2 as YENEEA. The CDR3 is 15 residues long. In DNA form, the CDR3 reads TGTGCCAGCAGCTTCGTAGCGGGTCACACAGATATGCAGTATTTT. This translates into CASSFVAGHTDMQYF.

V and J are TRBV11-2 and TRBJ2-6; D remains unclear. The V gene lost 10 bases and the J gene lost 2 bases, with 9 bases spanning the gap. There are 13 residues in the CDR3. Germline CDR1 SGHAT, CDR2 FQNNGV. The CDR3 bases are TGTGCCAACACTCCGGCTGGGGCCAACGTCCTGACTTTC. As protein: CANTPAGANVLTF. The entire variable domain, with the rest obtained from reference TRBV11-2 and TRBJ2-6, is as follows: EAGVAQSPRYKIIEKRQSVAFWCNPISGHATLYWYQQILGQGPKLLIQFQNNGVVDDSQLPKDRFSAERLKGVDSTLKIQPAKLEDSAVYLCANTPAGANVLTFGAGSRLTVL.

With regard to this clonotype: The junction shows a germline mismatch at one end, possibly a read error. The CDR3 spells CASSEALGGVNDQFF. Written as DNA, the CDR3 is TGTGCCAGTAGTGAAGCGCTTGGGGGAGTGAATGACCAGTTCTTC. V and J are TRBV6-1 and TRBJ2-1; D may match TRBD1 or TRBD2 (5 bases each). CDR1 MNHNS and CDR2 SASEGT come from the germline V gene. This CDR3 has 15 residues.

The chain links TRBV11-3 to TRBJ1-2, with TRBD1 matching 10 bases. There are 13 residues in the CDR3. The J segment lost 8 bases and the V segment lost 6 bases, leaving 6 bases of the junction unmatched. Germline V CDR1 and CDR2: SGHNT, YENEEA. The CDR3 loop reads CASRVGQGYGYTF. CDR3 bases: TGTGCCAGCAGGGTGGGACAGGGGTACGGCTACACCTTC.